This T cell receptor beta chain was recorded in a study of cytomegalovirus exposure and HLA in healthy donors (dated by TCRdb to about 2017). Looking at the study overall: In an earlier analysis of around 540 of the donors, 276 Gb of sequence data and 90 million to 130 million unique TCR beta sequences from about 180 million T cells were reported. The study aimed to test whether signatures of past pathogen exposure could be identified by cataloging public T cell receptors. The study profiled the T cell repertoires of 550 to 700 subjects by immunosequencing and related them to cytomegalovirus serostatus. A later analysis re-examined previously published TCR beta repertoires from about 700 donors and added high-resolution HLA genotyping to investigate patterns of TCR occurrence. Among the roughly 400 genotyped donors, around 79% belonged to the genetic ancestry cluster associated with self-reported Caucasian donors. HLA typing covered class I and class II loci at four-digit resolution. In a later genetic analysis, genome-wide SNP genotypes for 398 of the 666 donors were used, and that subset was treated as a discovery cohort. In the later analysis, no new phenotypic data were used to find candidate immune exposures; instead, reliance was placed on TCR beta sequences and their occurrence across donors. All discovery cohort repertoires had been generated using a single sequencing platform. To predict cytomegalovirus infection status, the study brought together high-throughput TCR immunosequencing, statistical association of individual TCRs with disease status, and machine learning. Roughly 320 gigabases of sequencing data and 91 million or so unique TCR sequences made up an early release that covered several hundred HLA-typed donors. Typing coverage varied by locus: roughly 629-630 donors for A, B, C, DRB1 and DQB1; roughly 520 for DQA1; approximately 610 for DPA1; approximately 450 for DPB1. Among under 450 genotyped donors of the cohort, an average of around 240,000 unique TCR beta nucleotide sequences were sequenced per donor, roughly 20% of them non-productive. Alongside the repertoire data, information on donor age, sex, ethnicity and CMV serostatus was compiled. A separate validation cohort of approximately 120 different subjects was used in addition to the roughly 640-subject first cohort. A handful of DR-DQ haplotypes were handled as single units for association and clustering because linkage in the cohort was strong. An earlier analysis of around 580 of the donors used high-throughput TCR beta sequencing to judge whether each TCR beta V gene segment behaved as functional or pseudogenic. What the research found in general, with its limitations: In a later analysis, HLA-associated TCR beta chains were found to be more clonally expanded and to have lower generation probabilities than equally common non-associated chains. In a later analysis, TCR association rates were found to vary across HLA loci, with the most associated TCRs seen for DRB1 alleles and the fewest for HLA-C alleles. The authors suggested that the approach could potentially be extended to other disease states and immunological phenotypes. Cytomegalovirus status was reported to be diagnosed by the classifier with high specificity and sensitivity in both the original and validation cohorts. While some public TCRs were present in many individuals, most TCR sequences turned up only very rarely across donors. Correlated functional status among segregating V segments might be attributable to linkage disequilibrium, but an unknown experimental factor could not be ruled out. In a later analysis, most CMV-associated TCR beta chains were found to appear HLA-restricted, with HLA associations seemingly driven largely by CMV exposure. Because some donors lacked HLA typing at each locus, the association tests relied only on the typed subset. CMV serostatus was the only immune exposure information available for the cohort. Because the 87-base-pair reads could not distinguish some IMGT-functional V segments, including TRBV6-2 and TRBV6-3, those segments were excluded. In the study, around 160 TCR beta chains were listed as associated with cytomegalovirus. Strong co-occurrence of HLA alleles, especially DR and DQ, made assigning TCR associations to individual alleles difficult. The sequencing pipeline was judged likely to have produced a cluster of highly shared sequence variants as a technical artifact. About 17 rarely observed V segments, including chromosome 9 orphons, were excluded from the earlier analysis of 550 to 700 of the donors because counts were too low. In an earlier analysis of about 600 of the donors, most TCR beta V segments appeared in productive rearrangements about 87% or about 30% of the time, broadly matching IMGT annotations. Specific HLA alleles were associated with 15,000 to 20,000 TCR beta sequences at a false discovery rate of 0.05 in a later analysis. A few of the identified cytomegalovirus-associated TCR beta chains were confirmed in vitro to be specific for cytomegalovirus antigens. According to a later analysis, parvovirus B19, influenza, CMV and Epstein-Barr virus appeared linked to several top co-occurrence clusters. Sequencing depth was assumed to be roughly uniform across donors in the presence/absence analyses, though that assumption may not hold. In this cohort, only TCR beta chains were sequenced, and detectable features were limited by the absence of alpha or paired-chain data. A further reported finding was that TCR beta sequences accurately predicted the HLA-A and HLA-B alleles for most subjects in the first cohort. An association between a missense DCLRE1C variant and V-gene and J-gene trimming of TCR beta chains was found in a later genetic analysis and replicated in an independent cohort. In a later genetic analysis, fewer N-insertions in productive TCRs were reported among donors in an Asian-associated ancestry cluster than the approximately 670-donor mean.

Preparation of the library involved the immunoSEQ multiplex PCR assay. The multiplex PCR relied on a mix of 60 forward primers for TCR Vbeta segments and 13 reverse primers for TCR Jbeta segments. The CDR3 region of rearranged TCR beta genes was amplified from genomic DNA with a multiplex PCR assay. Amplified TCR beta libraries were sequenced as 87-base-pair reads on the Illumina HiSeq System. On the authors' methods: A later analysis tallied 70 million to 100 million unique TCR beta chains across the roughly 610 repertoires, and some 10 million of those chains were shared by two or more donors. Raw reads were error-corrected and collapsed into unique sequences by a nearest-neighbor algorithm in which closely related sequences were merged to remove PCR and sequencing errors. CDR3 sequences were aligned to IMGT reference sequences to assign V, D and J gene segments. For a sequence to be retained, a match of at least six nucleotides to both a V gene segment and a J gene segment was required. Rearrangements were classified as productive when the CDR3 lacked stop codons and remained in frame with V and J, and all other rearrangements were classified as non-productive. CDR3 was defined according to IMGT convention as the region running from the second conserved V-encoded cysteine to the conserved J-encoded phenylalanine. The earlier analysis of 500 to 600 of the donors excluded sequences that lacked an unambiguous match to a single V gene segment. An earlier analysis of over 450 of the donors classified V segments as functional when productive rearrangements were above 56.7% and as segregating when the standard deviation between donors was above 5%. A statistical classification framework was developed to diagnose cytomegalovirus status using the catalog of TCR beta chain sequences. A later analysis assigned V and J genes by comparing TCR nucleotide sequences with IMGT/GENE-DB human TR gene sequences. A later analysis assigned CDR3 sequences and most-parsimonious VDJ recombination scenarios with the TCRdist pipeline. In a later analysis, each TCR beta chain was defined by its CDR3 amino acid sequence together with its V-gene family, and reads lacking a unique V-gene family were excluded. As a way to deal with suspected cross-contamination and a sequencing artifact, a later analysis dropped approximately 590 nucleotide sequences that were highly shared and had low generation probability. In a later analysis, a clonal expansion index for each public chain was calculated from normalized within-repertoire ranks of inferred template counts. Generation probabilities in a later analysis came from a VDJ recombination model fitted to out-of-frame rearrangements, and those results were checked against IGoR. A later analysis scored TCR-TCR, TCR-HLA and TCR-CMV co-occurrence with hypergeometric tests, applying a repertoire-size bias correction to TCR pairs. In a later analysis, false discovery rates were estimated by permuting HLA or CMV assignments 20 times. A later analysis grouped co-occurring TCRs with DBSCAN, adding TCRdist sequence similarity when clustering within HLA-allele-positive subsets. Co-occurrence clustering excluded repertoires with fewer than 30,000 or more than 120,000 public chains, plus five with anomalous nucleotide sharing. As stored in TCRdb, this immuneACCESS dataset retains in-frame rearrangements with V and J assigned. A fraction of the clones does not appear; measured against another copy, unresolved V genes explain less than half of the discrepancy, and the remainder lacks a known reason. V, J and clone size were drawn from that table, and D and trimming were deduced from the DNA. This sample gives 130,000 to 150,000 clones in total; roughly 80% of them show up just once. The ten largest clones represent around 4.4% of the sample.

Note on this clone: This receptor's antigen is unknown. Per-base quality was not reported, and no clone a single base away is much larger than it.

The cohort consisted of 600 to 700 healthy bone marrow donors. All cohort members were sampled while nominally healthy, although unrecorded immune exposures were likely present. The donor was CMV seronegative and belonged to the group of roughly 330 seronegative cohort members. A peripheral blood sample was provided by each donor, and peripheral blood mononuclear cells were used for TCR beta sequencing. The Qiagen DNeasy Blood Extraction Kit was used to extract genomic DNA from the blood cell samples. V drops 3 bases and J drops 9 bases, leaving 14 bases in between. In the germline V gene, CDR1 corresponds to MRHNA and CDR2 to SNTAGT. There are 13 amino acids in the CDR3, from cysteine to phenylalanine inclusive. Only the CDR3 DNA stays, 39 bases, in frame from base 1.

This clonotype was sampled from a man aged 35 to 55 in good health and CMV-seronegative. Source material: PBMCs. The chain links TRBV6-4 with TRBJ1-1; TRBD1 is a weak D gene call, 6 bases matching. The CDR3 reads CASSEQTGGKAFF. Here is the DNA: TGTGCCAGCAGTGAGCAGACAGGTGGTAAAGCTTTCTTT.